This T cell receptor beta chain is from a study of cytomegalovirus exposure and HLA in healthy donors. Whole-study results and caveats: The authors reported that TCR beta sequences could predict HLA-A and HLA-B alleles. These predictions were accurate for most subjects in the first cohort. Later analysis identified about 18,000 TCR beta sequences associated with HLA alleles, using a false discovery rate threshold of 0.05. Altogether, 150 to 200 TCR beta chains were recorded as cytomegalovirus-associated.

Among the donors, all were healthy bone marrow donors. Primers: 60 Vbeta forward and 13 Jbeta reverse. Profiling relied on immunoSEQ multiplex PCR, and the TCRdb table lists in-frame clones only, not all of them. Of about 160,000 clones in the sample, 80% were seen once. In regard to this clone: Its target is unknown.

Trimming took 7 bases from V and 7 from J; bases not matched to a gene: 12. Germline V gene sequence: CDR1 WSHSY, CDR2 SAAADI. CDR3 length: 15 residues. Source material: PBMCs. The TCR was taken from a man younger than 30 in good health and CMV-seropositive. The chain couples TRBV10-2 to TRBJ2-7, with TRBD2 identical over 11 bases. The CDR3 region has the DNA TGCGCCAGCATCATCGGGACTAGCGGTTTAGGGGAGCAGTACTTC. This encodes CASIIGTSGLGEQYF.